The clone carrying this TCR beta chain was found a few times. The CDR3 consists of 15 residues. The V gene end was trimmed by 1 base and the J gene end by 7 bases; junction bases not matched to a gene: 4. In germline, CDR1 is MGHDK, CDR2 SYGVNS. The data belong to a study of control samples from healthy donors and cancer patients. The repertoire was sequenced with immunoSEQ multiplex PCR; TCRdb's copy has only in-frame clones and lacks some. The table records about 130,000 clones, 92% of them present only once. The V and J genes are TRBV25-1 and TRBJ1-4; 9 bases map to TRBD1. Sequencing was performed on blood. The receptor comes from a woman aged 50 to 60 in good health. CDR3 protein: CASSESGQGSEKLFF. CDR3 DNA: TGTGCCAGCAGTGAATCGGGACAGGGTAGTGAAAAACTGTTTTTT.